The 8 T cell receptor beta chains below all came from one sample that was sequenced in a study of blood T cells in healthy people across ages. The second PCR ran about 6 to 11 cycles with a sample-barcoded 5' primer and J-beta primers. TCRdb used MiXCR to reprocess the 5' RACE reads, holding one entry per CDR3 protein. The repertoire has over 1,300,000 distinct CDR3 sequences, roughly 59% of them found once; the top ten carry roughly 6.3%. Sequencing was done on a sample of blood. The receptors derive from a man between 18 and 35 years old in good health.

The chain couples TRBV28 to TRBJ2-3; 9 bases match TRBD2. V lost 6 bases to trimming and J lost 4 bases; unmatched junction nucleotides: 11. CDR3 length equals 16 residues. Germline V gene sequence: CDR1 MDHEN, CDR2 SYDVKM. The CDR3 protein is CASSTNLAGEADTQYF. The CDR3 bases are TGTGCCAGCAGCACCAACTTAGCGGGGGAGGCAGATACGCAGTATTTT.

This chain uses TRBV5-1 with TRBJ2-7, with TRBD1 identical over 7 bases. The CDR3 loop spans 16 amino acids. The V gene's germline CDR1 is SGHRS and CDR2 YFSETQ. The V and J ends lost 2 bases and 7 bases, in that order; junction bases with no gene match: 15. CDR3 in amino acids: CASSFLGTGEYNEQYF. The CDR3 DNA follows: TGCGCCAGCAGCTTTCTCGGTACAGGGGAGTACAATGAGCAGTACTTC.

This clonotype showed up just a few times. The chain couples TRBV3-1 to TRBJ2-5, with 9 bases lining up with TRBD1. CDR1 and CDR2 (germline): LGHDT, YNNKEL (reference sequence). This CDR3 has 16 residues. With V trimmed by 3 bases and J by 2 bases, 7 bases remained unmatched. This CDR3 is CASSQPPGQGQETQYF. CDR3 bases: TGTGCCAGCAGCCAGCCTCCGGGACAGGGTCAAGAGACCCAGTACTTC.

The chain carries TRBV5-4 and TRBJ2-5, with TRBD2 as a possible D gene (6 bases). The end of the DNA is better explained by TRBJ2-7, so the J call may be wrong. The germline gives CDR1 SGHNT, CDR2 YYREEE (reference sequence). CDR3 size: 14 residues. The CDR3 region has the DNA TGTGCCAGCAGCTTTGGTCCGGGGGTAAACGAGCAGTACTTC. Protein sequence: CASSFGPGVNEQYF.

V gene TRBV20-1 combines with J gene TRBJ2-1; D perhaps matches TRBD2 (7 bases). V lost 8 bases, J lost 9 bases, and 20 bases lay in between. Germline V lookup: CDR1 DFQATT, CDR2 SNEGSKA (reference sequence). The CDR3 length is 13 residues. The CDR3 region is CSQAGALLTEQFF. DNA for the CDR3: TGCAGTCAGGCGGGGGCCCTCCTTACTGAGCAGTTCTTC.

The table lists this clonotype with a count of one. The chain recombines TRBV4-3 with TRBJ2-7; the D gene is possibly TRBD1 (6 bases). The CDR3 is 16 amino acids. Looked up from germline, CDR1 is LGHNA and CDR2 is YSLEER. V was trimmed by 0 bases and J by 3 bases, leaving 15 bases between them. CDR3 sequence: CASSQDPRGLGYEQYF. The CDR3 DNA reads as TGCGCCAGCAGCCAAGATCCCAGGGGCCTGGGCTACGAGCAGTACTTC.

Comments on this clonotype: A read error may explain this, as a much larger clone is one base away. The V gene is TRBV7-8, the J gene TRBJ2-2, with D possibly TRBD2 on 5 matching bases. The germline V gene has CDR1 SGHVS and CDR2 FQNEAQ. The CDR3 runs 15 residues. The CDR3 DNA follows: TGTGCCAGCAGCCCACAAACCGGGAACGCCGGGGAGCTGTTTTTT. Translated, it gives CASSPQTGNAGELFF.

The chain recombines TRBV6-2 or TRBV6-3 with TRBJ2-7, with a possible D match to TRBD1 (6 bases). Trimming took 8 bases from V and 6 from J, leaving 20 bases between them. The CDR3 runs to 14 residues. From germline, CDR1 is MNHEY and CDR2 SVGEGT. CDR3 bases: TGTGCCAGCTCACGAAGTGTACAGGGCTCCGAGCAGTACTTC. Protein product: CASSRSVQGSEQYF.